The source of this T cell receptor (beta chain) is a study of CD8 T cells in ankylosing spondylitis (TCRdb year 2017). Study-level background: The study profiled T cell receptor beta repertoires in healthy donors and ankylosing spondylitis patients to find disease-linked TCR variants. The whole study cohort included roughly 110 healthy donors and 20 to 25 ankylosing spondylitis patients. Samples of peripheral blood were taken, and for ankylosing spondylitis patients, synovial fluid was collected as well.

Paper-wide results and their limitations: Blood from ankylosing spondylitis patients appeared to be characterized by a TCR beta motif composed of eight or nine highly homologous amino acid variants. Some of the motif variants had been reported before in the synovial fluid and blood of reactive arthritis patients, a finding that suggests common disease-initiation mechanisms. The disease-linked clones were reported to be significantly enriched in matched synovial fluid samples from ankylosing spondylitis patients. The disease-linked clones showed a CD8+ phenotype and occurred at relatively low frequencies in peripheral blood.

From the cysteine through the phenylalanine, the CDR3 covers 14 amino acids. Only the CDR3 region is kept as DNA, spanning 42 bases read in frame from base 1. The germline V gene supplies CDR1 MDHEN and CDR2 SYDVKM. V sheds 5 bases and J sheds 7 bases, leaving 15 bases between their ends. Sequencing was carried out with an Illumina HiSeq 2500. Quantitative 5'-RACE with molecular barcodes was used to prepare TCR beta libraries. From the authors' description of their analysis: Disease-linked TCR variants were identified with a new computational method built on a probabilistic model of VDJ rearrangement. TCRdb redid the processing of the public reads, applying fastp at Q25 and MiXCR, and retained in-frame beta chains. Every distinct CDR3 protein forms one entry, paired with its most common genes and DNA. The V and J calls here are based on TCRdb, not the publication. The sample table shows fewer than 550,000 distinct CDR3 sequences, and 5.3% are seen once. Under 4.5% of the sample goes to the ten largest clones.

This clonotype was counted a few times. It has no known antigen specificity. One base away there is no much larger clone; base qualities are not given. The sequenced sample consisted of blood, either unsorted or a sorted T cell fraction (not recorded which). The TCR comes from a male donor with ankylosing spondylitis. The chain employs TRBV28 and TRBJ2-4, with no confidently assigned D gene. The base sequence is TGTGCCAGCAGTCGTGACCTGTCAAGGAACATTCAGTACTTC. This translates into CASSRDLSRNIQYF.